This record concerns one T cell receptor beta chain sequence. Unsorted whole blood yielded the blood RNA, and germline DNA was also extracted. The data derive from a study of tumor-infiltrating lymphocytes in primary liver carcinoma. Constant-region priming of about 520 ng total RNA yielded TCR beta cDNA. Researchers made the TCR beta libraries by running three nested multiplex PCR rounds with slightly modified ARM-PCR. It was with TRBV1-TRBV30 forward primers and a C-beta reverse primer that the first two PCR rounds were run, at around 10 cycles each. Via MiXCR, TCRdb re-called the multiplex PCR reads, giving one row per CDR3 protein. Of fewer than 350,000 distinct CDR3 sequences in the sample, over 55% are singletons; the top ten hold about 8.4%. CDR3 length: 14 residues. The germline CDR1 and CDR2 sequences are SGHRS and YFSETQ. Trimming stripped 4 bases from V and 2 bases from J, with 12 bases between.

The sequencing input was peripheral blood. The receptor comes from a man aged 35 to 55 with primary liver carcinoma and hepatitis B virus infection. The chain is built from TRBV5-1 and TRBJ1-2; D is undetermined. In DNA, the CDR3 is TGCGCCAGCAGCGTGGAAAGGTCCAACTATGGCTACACCTTC. It yields the protein CASSVERSNYGYTF.